The rows below give T cell receptor beta chains drawn from one sample of a study of cytomegalovirus exposure and HLA in healthy donors. TCRdb's table, derived via immunoSEQ multiplex PCR, lists solely in-frame clones and lacks some. The table shows roughly 100,000 clones, with approximately 79% occurring only once. Sequencing was carried out using PBMCs. All receptors come from a man aged 25-45 years in good health and CMV-seropositive. CDR3s include the opening cysteine and the closing phenylalanine or tryptophan. The D gene is left open where the match is weak. Size is stated for part of the rows, as once, few or many counts, or as a class when the clone is expanded.

J: TRBJ2-1
V: TRBV5-1
D: TRBD2
size: NA
CDR3: CASSLEAASGGALSYNEQFF
DNA: TGCGCCAGCAGCTTGGAGGCTGCTAGCGGGGGGGCTCTGTCCTACAATGAGCAGTTCTTC

J: TRBJ1-1
V: TRBV6-5
D: NA
size: NA
CDR3: CASSYYWGHTEAFF
DNA: TGTGCCAGCAGTTACTATTGGGGGCACACTGAAGCTTTCTTT

J: TRBJ2-3
V: TRBV7-8
D: TRBD1
size: NA
CDR3: CASSPNKRDSLIADTQYF
DNA: TGTGCCAGCAGCCCTAATAAGAGGGACAGCCTTATCGCGGATACGCAGTATTTT

J: TRBJ2-3
V: TRBV7-2
D: TRBD2
size: NA
CDR3: CASSAIRLAGVDTQYF
DNA: TGTGCCAGCAGCGCTATTCGACTAGCGGGGGTAGATACGCAGTATTTT

J: TRBJ1-1
V: TRBV21-1
D: NA
size: NA
CDR3: CASIESLSMNTEAFF
DNA: TGTGCCAGCATTGAGTCCCTTTCCATGAACACTGAAGCTTTCTTT

J: TRBJ1-2
V: TRBV2
D: NA
size: NA
CDR3: CASSDWLEGGYTF
DNA: TGTGCCAGCAGTGACTGGTTAGAGGGTGGCTACACCTTC

J: TRBJ1-2
V: TRBV28
D: NA
size: NA
CDR3: CASSLVGANYGYTF
DNA: TGTGCCAGCAGTTTAGTAGGAGCTAACTATGGCTACACCTTC

J: TRBJ2-7
V: TRBV4-1
D: NA
size: NA
CDR3: CASSPRLSSYEQYF
DNA: TGCGCCAGCAGCCCGAGACTGAGCTCCTACGAGCAGTACTTC

J: TRBJ1-6
V: TRBV7-9
D: NA
size: NA
CDR3: CASSSPRGTGFSPLHF
DNA: TGTGCCAGCAGCTCCCCGCGCGGGACGGGCTTTTCACCCCTCCACTTT

J: TRBJ1-5
V: TRBV19
D: TRBD1
size: NA
CDR3: CASRNTPTGRDQPQHF
DNA: TGTGCCAGTAGAAACACTCCGACAGGGCGGGATCAGCCCCAGCATTTT

J: TRBJ2-3
V: TRBV5-4
D: TRBD1
size: NA
CDR3: CASSLQGASDTQYF
DNA: TGTGCCAGCAGCTTACAGGGGGCATCAGATACGCAGTATTTT

J: TRBJ1-3
V: TRBV27
D: NA
size: NA
CDR3: CASSTGSGNTIYF
DNA: TGTGCCAGCAGCACAGGTTCTGGAAACACCATATATTTT

J: TRBJ1-4
V: TRBV21-1
D: NA
size: NA
CDR3: CASSKRYNSPLEKLFF
DNA: TGTGCCAGCAGCAAACGATATAACTCCCCGCTCGAAAAACTGTTTTTT

J: TRBJ2-1
V: TRBV11-2
D: TRBD2
size: NA
CDR3: CASSLVGGGNEQFF
DNA: TGTGCCAGCAGCTTAGTAGGCGGGGGAAATGAGCAGTTCTTC

J: TRBJ2-3
V: TRBV14
D: NA
size: few
CDR3: CASSPFTDTQYF
DNA: TGTGCCAGCAGCCCGTTCACAGATACGCAGTATTTT

J: TRBJ1-4
V: TRBV18
D: TRBD1
size: once
CDR3: CASSDRVATNEKLFF
DNA: TGTGCCAGCTCGGACAGGGTTGCAACTAATGAAAAACTGTTTTTT

J: TRBJ1-3
V: TRBV7-2
D: NA
size: NA
CDR3: CASSLVSGEWNTIYF
DNA: TGTGCCAGCAGCTTAGTCTCGGGGGAGTGGAACACCATATATTTT

J: TRBJ2-5
V: TRBV19
D: TRBD2
size: NA
CDR3: CASSEGKLAGLKTQYF
DNA: TGTGCCAGTTCCGAGGGGAAACTAGCGGGGTTGAAGACCCAGTACTTC

J: TRBJ1-5
V: TRBV28
D: NA
size: NA
CDR3: CASSYPGYSNQPQHF
DNA: TGTGCCAGCAGTTACCCCGGGTATAGCAATCAGCCCCAGCATTTT

J: TRBJ2-2
V: TRBV15
D: NA
size: NA
CDR3: CATSRDWPSVWTTGELFF
DNA: TGTGCCACCAGCAGAGATTGGCCTAGCGTCTGGACCACCGGGGAGCTGTTTTTT

J: TRBJ2-2
V: TRBV2
D: TRBD1
size: NA
CDR3: CASSPGTGGLNTGELFF
DNA: TGTGCCAGCAGCCCCGGGACAGGGGGCTTGAACACCGGGGAGCTGTTTTTT

J: TRBJ1-1
V: TRBV4-1
D: NA
size: NA
CDR3: CASSGHMNTEAFF
DNA: TGCGCCAGCAGCGGACACATGAACACTGAAGCTTTCTTT

J: TRBJ2-2
V: TRBV18
D: NA
size: NA
CDR3: CASSPAQGGGELFF
DNA: TGTGCCAGCTCACCGGCACAGGGCGGCGGGGAGCTGTTTTTT

J: TRBJ2-3
V: TRBV4-3
D: NA
size: NA
CDR3: CASKGPTDTQYF
DNA: TGCGCCAGCAAGGGGCCCACAGATACGCAGTATTTT

J: TRBJ2-7
V: TRBV14
D: NA
size: NA
CDR3: CASSPDRGLGQYF
DNA: TGTGCCAGCAGCCCCGACCGGGGGTTGGGGCAGTACTTC

J: TRBJ1-4
V: TRBV25-1
D: NA
size: NA
CDR3: CASSERGIANEKLFF
DNA: TGTGCCAGCAGTGAAAGGGGGATAGCTAATGAAAAACTGTTTTTT

J: TRBJ2-5
V: TRBV7-8
D: TRBD1
size: few
CDR3: CASSGPRTGDYQTQYF
DNA: TGTGCCAGCAGCGGTCCCCGTACAGGGGATTACCAGACCCAGTACTTC

J: TRBJ2-3
V: TRBV6-5
D: NA
size: once
CDR3: CASSYSGRVPDTQYF
DNA: TGTGCCAGCAGTTACTCAGGCAGGGTTCCAGATACGCAGTATTTT

J: TRBJ2-7
V: TRBV28
D: TRBD2
size: NA
CDR3: CGVRGALSYEQYF
DNA: TGTGGGGTGCGGGGGGCACTTTCCTACGAGCAGTACTTC

J: TRBJ1-3
V: TRBV6-5
D: TRBD1
size: NA
CDR3: CASWDRVSGNTIYF
DNA: TGTGCCAGCTGGGACAGGGTCTCTGGAAACACCATATATTTT

J: TRBJ1-6
V: TRBV4-1
D: TRBD1
size: NA
CDR3: CASSPGPTGFKDSPLHF
DNA: TGCGCCAGCAGTCCCGGACCGACAGGGTTTAAGGATTCACCCCTCCACTTT

J: TRBJ1-1
V: TRBV4-1
D: NA
size: NA
CDR3: CASGGYQGSNTEAFF
DNA: TGCGCCAGCGGGGGGTACCAGGGCTCAAACACTGAAGCTTTCTTT

J: TRBJ2-1
V: TRBV9
D: NA
size: NA
CDR3: CASSGTGYNEQFF
DNA: TGTGCCAGCTCCGGAACGGGCTACAATGAGCAGTTCTTC

J: TRBJ1-1
V: TRBV5-1
D: TRBD1
size: once
CDR3: CASGSGTGGGYTEAFF
DNA: TGCGCCAGCGGCTCCGGGACAGGGGGCGGGTACACTGAAGCTTTCTTT

J: TRBJ1-5
V: TRBV28
D: TRBD1
size: NA
CDR3: CASSVRQGDLNQPQHF
DNA: TGTGCCAGCAGCGTAAGACAGGGGGACTTAAATCAGCCCCAGCATTTT

J: TRBJ2-5
V: TRBV7-9
D: TRBD2
size: NA
CDR3: CASSAYGGGGPGEETQYF
DNA: TGTGCCAGCAGCGCATACGGGGGCGGGGGGCCAGGGGAAGAGACCCAGTACTTC

J: TRBJ2-5
V: TRBV29-1
D: NA
size: NA
CDR3: CSVEGWGREQETQYF
DNA: TGCAGCGTTGAAGGATGGGGCAGGGAACAAGAGACCCAGTACTTC

J: TRBJ2-7
V: TRBV9
D: TRBD1
size: NA
CDR3: CASSVAPGGWEQYF
DNA: TGTGCCAGCAGCGTAGCTCCAGGGGGCTGGGAGCAGTACTTC

J: TRBJ1-3
V: TRBV6-6
D: TRBD1
size: few
CDR3: CASSRLGQGTGNTIYF
DNA: TGTGCCAGCAGTCGCCTGGGACAGGGGACTGGAAACACCATATATTTT

J: TRBJ2-3
V: TRBV2
D: NA
size: once
CDR3: CASSDFSPTDTQYF
DNA: TGTGCCAGCAGCGACTTTTCCCCCACAGATACGCAGTATTTT

J: TRBJ2-3
V: TRBV5-8
D: TRBD2
size: once
CDR3: CASSLFAGGRTQYF
DNA: TGTGCCAGCAGCTTGTTTGCGGGGGGGCGGACGCAGTATTTT

J: TRBJ1-5
V: TRBV6-1
D: TRBD1
size: NA
CDR3: CASSGTGWGNQPQHF
DNA: TGTGCCAGCAGTGGGACAGGGTGGGGGAATCAGCCCCAGCATTTT

J: TRBJ1-6
V: TRBV7-9
D: TRBD1
size: NA
CDR3: CASSALDRAGSPLHF
DNA: TGTGCCAGCAGCGCACTGGACAGGGCTGGATCACCCCTCCACTTT

J: TRBJ2-1
V: TRBV7-9
D: NA
size: NA
CDR3: CASSLLGEYFF
DNA: TGTGCCAGCAGCTTACTCGGGGAATATTTCTTC

J: TRBJ1-2
V: TRBV6-5
D: NA
size: NA
CDR3: CASSYTDSYGYTF
DNA: TGTGCCAGCAGTTACACAGACAGCTATGGCTACACCTTC

J: TRBJ2-5
V: TRBV5-1
D: TRBD1
size: NA
CDR3: CASSPDRVGQETQYF
DNA: TGCGCCAGCAGCCCAGACAGGGTCGGCCAAGAGACCCAGTACTTC

J: TRBJ1-5
V: TRBV6-5
D: TRBD1
size: NA
CDR3: CASNQGVGQPQHF
DNA: TGTGCCAGCAACCAGGGGGTTGGACAGCCCCAGCATTTT

J: TRBJ2-7
V: TRBV6-1
D: NA
size: NA
CDR3: CASSRGIQSYEQYF
DNA: TGTGCCAGCAGTCGCGGAATTCAATCCTACGAGCAGTACTTC

J: TRBJ1-1
V: TRBV7-3
D: NA
size: NA
CDR3: CASSLGANTEAFF
DNA: TGTGCCAGCAGCTTGGGCGCGAACACTGAAGCTTTCTTT

J: TRBJ2-2
V: TRBV25-1
D: TRBD2
size: NA
CDR3: CASSPLAGDTGELFF
DNA: TGTGCCAGCAGTCCTTTAGCGGGGGACACCGGGGAGCTGTTTTTT

J: TRBJ1-1
V: TRBV2
D: NA
size: NA
CDR3: CASTGDDTEAFF
DNA: TGTGCCAGCACAGGGGACGACACTGAAGCTTTCTTT

J: TRBJ2-3
V: TRBV7-9
D: NA
size: NA
CDR3: CASSFPGINTQYF
DNA: TGTGCCAGCAGCTTTCCAGGGATTAATACGCAGTATTTT

J: TRBJ2-7
V: TRBV28
D: NA
size: NA
CDR3: CASSTTVPFEQYF
DNA: TGTGCCAGCAGTACCACAGTCCCATTCGAGCAGTACTTC

J: TRBJ1-1
V: TRBV7-9
D: NA
size: NA
CDR3: CASSRGATEAFF
DNA: TGTGCCAGCAGCCGCGGGGCCACTGAAGCTTTCTTT

J: TRBJ1-3
V: TRBV30
D: NA
size: NA
CDR3: CAWMQGSSGNTIYF
DNA: TGTGCCTGGATGCAGGGAAGCTCTGGAAACACCATATATTTT

J: TRBJ1-4
V: TRBV7-9
D: NA
size: NA
CDR3: CASSTTGATNEKLFF
DNA: TGTGCCAGCAGCACTACAGGTGCAACTAATGAAAAACTGTTTTTT